This TCR beta chain was sequenced in a study of glioma-infiltrating T cells. Study summary: WHO grade II oligodendrogliomas or astrocytomas, plus non-recurrent WHO grade IV glioblastomas, were sampled. Glioma patients had dexamethasone for six or fewer days before surgery.

Findings and caveats of the study: Above-expected tissue-blood divergence occurred in all gliomas, most in low-grade ones.

Germline CDR1 is MNHNS and CDR2 is SASEGT. Deletions cut 4 bases from V and 6 bases from J, with 19 bases between. This CDR3 has 16 residues. The iRepertoire nested amplicon-rescue multiplex PCR amplified TCR alpha and beta CDR3s from RNA. For one-step reverse transcription and amplification, 100-400 ng of tissue mRNA or PBMC total RNA was used. One entry per CDR3 protein, called by TCRdb with MiXCR from the multiplex PCR reads. The sample records a few hundred thousand distinct CDR3 sequences, less than 50% being singletons. This clonotype was seen a few times. Antigen: not known. Sequenced input: glioma tissue, nonneoplastic brain tissue, or PBMCs (not recorded which). The sequence derives from a human donor with low-grade glioma or glioblastoma, undergoing nonglioma brain surgery, or in good health (not recorded which). V and J are TRBV6-1 and TRBJ1-5; perhaps TRBD1 as D (6 bases). CDR3 protein: CASSGQHRVTGQPQHF. CDR3 sequence (DNA): TGTGCCAGCAGTGGACAGCACAGGGTAACGGGTCAGCCCCAGCATTTT.